This T cell receptor beta chain was documented in a study of identical twins. About this clonotype itself: Its antigen is not identified. The junction and the germline gene differ at one end; a read error may be behind it.

Study conclusions and caveats: Analyses of zero insertions could, in part, be confounded by invariant MAIT and iNKT cells.

This CDR3 spans 15 amino acids. Germline V gene lookup returns CDR1 MNHEY and CDR2 SMNVEV (reference sequence). The authors used template switching to add a universal primer site and gave cDNA unique molecular identifiers. In TCRdb, the 5' RACE reads were re-called with MiXCR into one record per CDR3 protein. This repertoire shows 420,000 or so distinct CDR3 sequences, less than 20% found once; its top ten account for 9% to 15%. What was sequenced was naive T cells sorted from blood. This chain connects TRBV27 to TRBJ1-6; D gene ambiguous. This receptor was identified in a man aged 45-60 years in good health. The CDR3 reads CASSLVESYNSPLLF. The CDR3 nucleotides are TGTGCCAGCAGTTTAGTGGAATCCTATAATTCACCCCTCCTCTTT.